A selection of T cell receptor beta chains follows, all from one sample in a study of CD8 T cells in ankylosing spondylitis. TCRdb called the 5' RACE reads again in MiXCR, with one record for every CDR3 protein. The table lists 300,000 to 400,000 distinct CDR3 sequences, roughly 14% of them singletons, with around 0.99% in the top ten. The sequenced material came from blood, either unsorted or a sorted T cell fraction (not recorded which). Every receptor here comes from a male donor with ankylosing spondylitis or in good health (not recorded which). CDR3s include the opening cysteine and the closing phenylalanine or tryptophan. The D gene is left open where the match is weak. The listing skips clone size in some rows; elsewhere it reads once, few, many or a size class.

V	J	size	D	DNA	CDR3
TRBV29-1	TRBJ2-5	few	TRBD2	TGCAGCGCTAGCGGGGGGGCACAAGAGACCCAGTACTTC	CSASGGAQETQYF
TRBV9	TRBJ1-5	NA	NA	TGTGCCACCTCAAGGAGGGCAGCAGGGGTGGCCCAGCATTTT	CATSRRAAGVAQHF
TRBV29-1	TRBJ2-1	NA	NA	TGCAGCGGCGTCCCTGTCCCCAATGAGCAGTTCTTC	CSGVPVPNEQFF
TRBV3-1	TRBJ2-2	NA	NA	TGTGCCAGCAGCCAAGAAATAGGGGTCACCGGGGAGCTGTTTTTT	CASSQEIGVTGELFF
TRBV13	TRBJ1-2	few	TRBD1	TGTGCCAGCAGCTTGGACAGGGGAGCTAGAACCTTC	CASSLDRGARTF
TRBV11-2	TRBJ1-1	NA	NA	TGTGCCAGCACGTCCCCGTTCTCTGAAGCTTTCTTT	CASTSPFSEAFF
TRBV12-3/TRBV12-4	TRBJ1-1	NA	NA	TGTGCCAGCAGTTTAATGACAGGAGGGGCTTTCTTT	CASSLMTGGAFF
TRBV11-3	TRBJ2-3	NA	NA	TGTGCCAGCAGCTTCCACTTGGACGGGAGAGACACAGATACGCAGTATTTT	CASSFHLDGRDTDTQYF
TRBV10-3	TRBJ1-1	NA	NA	TGTGCCATCAGAGATACAGTGAACACTGAAGCTTTCTTT	CAIRDTVNTEAFF
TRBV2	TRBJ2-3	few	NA	TGTGCCAGCAGCGCCGACAGGCGCACAGATACGCAGTATTTT	CASSADRRTDTQYF
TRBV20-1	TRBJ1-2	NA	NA	TGCAGTGCTGGTGACAAAGACTATGGCTACACCTTC	CSAGDKDYGYTF
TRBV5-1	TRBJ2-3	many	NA	TGCGCCAGCAGCTTGGACAGTTCCACAGATACGCAGTATTTT	CASSLDSSTDTQYF
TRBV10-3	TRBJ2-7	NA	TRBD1	TGTGCCACTACAGGGGGATACGAGCAGTACTTC	CATTGGYEQYF
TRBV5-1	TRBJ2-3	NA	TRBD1	TGCGCCAGCAGCTTAAGGGGACAGTCCACAGATACGCAGTATTTT	CASSLRGQSTDTQYF
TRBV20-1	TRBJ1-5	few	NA	TGCAGTGCCCCTCGGGGAGATAGCAATCAGCCCCAGCATTTT	CSAPRGDSNQPQHF
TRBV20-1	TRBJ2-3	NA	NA	TGCAGTGCTAGGAACAGAGATAGCACAGATACGCAGTATTTT	CSARNRDSTDTQYF
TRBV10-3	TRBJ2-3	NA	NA	TGTGCCACCCAGTGGGAGCGGTATACAGATACGCAGTATTTT	CATQWERYTDTQYF
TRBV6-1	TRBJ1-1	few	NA	TGTGCCAGCAGCCGGGGTTTCGACTGGGACACTGAAGCTTTCTTT	CASSRGFDWDTEAFF
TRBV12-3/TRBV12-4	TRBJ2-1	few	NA	TGTGCCAGCAGCCCCCCGTGGCCCAATGAGCAGTTCTTC	CASSPPWPNEQFF
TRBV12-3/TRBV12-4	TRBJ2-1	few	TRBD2	TGTGCCAGCAGTCCACGGCTAGCGGGGGCGCTCTACAATGAGCAGTTCTTC	CASSPRLAGALYNEQFF